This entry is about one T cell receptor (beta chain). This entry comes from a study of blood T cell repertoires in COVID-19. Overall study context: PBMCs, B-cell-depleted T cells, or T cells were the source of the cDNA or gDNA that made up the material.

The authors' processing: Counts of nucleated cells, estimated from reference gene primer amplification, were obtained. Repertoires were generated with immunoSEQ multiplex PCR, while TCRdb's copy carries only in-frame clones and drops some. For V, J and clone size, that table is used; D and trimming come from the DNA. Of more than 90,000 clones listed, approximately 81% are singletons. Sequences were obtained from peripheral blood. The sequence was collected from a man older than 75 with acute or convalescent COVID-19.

CDR3: CASSLVSPAETQYF. The CDR3 DNA follows: TGTGCCAGCAGTTTAGTGAGCCCTGCAGAGACCCAGTACTTC. The chain employs TRBV28 and TRBJ2-5; no reliable D call. V gave up 2 bases and J gave up 4 bases, with 11 bases separating them. The CDR3 consists of 14 residues. Germline CDR1 MDHEN, CDR2 SYDVKM.